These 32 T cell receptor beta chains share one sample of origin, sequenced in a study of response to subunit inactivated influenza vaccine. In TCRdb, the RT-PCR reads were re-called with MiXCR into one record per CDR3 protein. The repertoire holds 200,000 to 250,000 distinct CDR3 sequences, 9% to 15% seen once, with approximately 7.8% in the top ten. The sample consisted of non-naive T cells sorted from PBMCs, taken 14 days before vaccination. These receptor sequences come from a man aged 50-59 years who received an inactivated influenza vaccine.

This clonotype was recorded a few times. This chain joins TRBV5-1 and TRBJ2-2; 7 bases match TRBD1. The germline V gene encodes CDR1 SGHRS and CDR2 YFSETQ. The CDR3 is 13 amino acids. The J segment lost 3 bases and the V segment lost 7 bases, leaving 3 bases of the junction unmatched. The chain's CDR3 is CASRDSDTGELFF. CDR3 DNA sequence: TGCGCCAGCCGGGACAGCGACACCGGGGAGCTGTTTTTT.

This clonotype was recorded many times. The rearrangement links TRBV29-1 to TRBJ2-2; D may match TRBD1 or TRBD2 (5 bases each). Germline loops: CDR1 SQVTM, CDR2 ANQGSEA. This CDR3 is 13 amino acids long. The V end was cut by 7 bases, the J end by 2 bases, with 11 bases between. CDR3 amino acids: CSGRGANTGELFF. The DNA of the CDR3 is TGCAGCGGGAGAGGGGCCAACACCGGGGAGCTGTTTTTT.

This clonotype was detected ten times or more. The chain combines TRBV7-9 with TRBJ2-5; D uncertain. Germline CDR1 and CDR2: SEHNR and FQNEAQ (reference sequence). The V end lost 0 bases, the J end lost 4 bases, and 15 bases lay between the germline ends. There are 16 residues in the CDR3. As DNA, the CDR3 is TGTGCCAGCAGCTTAGCGAGGTCCGGTGGGCCAGAGACCCAGTACTTC. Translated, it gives CASSLARSGGPETQYF.

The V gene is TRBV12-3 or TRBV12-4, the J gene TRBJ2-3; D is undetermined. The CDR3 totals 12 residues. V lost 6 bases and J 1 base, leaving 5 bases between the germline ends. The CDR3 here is CASRVGTDTQYF. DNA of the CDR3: TGTGCCAGCAGAGTCGGCACAGATACGCAGTATTTT.

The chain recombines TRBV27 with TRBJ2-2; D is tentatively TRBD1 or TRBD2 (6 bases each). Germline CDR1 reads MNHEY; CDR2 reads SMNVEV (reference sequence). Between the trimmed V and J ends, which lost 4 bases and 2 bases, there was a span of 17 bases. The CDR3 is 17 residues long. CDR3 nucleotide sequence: TGTGCCAGCAGTTGGATCGGGGGCAGGGTCAACACCGGGGAGCTGTTTTTT. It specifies CASSWIGGRVNTGELFF.

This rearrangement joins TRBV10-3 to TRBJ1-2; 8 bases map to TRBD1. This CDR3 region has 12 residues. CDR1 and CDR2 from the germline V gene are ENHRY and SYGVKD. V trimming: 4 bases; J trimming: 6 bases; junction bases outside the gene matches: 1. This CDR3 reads CAISATGDGYTF. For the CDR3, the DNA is TGTGCCATCAGTGCGACAGGGGATGGCTACACCTTC.

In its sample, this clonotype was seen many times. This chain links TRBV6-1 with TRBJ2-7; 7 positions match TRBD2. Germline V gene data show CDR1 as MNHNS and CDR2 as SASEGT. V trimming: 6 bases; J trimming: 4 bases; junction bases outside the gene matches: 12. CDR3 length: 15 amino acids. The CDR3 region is CASRDTSARPYEQYF. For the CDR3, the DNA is TGTGCCAGCAGAGATACTAGCGCGAGACCATACGAGCAGTACTTC.

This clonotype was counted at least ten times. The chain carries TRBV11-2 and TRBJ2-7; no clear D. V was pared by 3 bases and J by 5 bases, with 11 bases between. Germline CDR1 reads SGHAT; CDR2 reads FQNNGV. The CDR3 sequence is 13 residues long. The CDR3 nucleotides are TGTGCCAGCAGCTTTGGTAGTATCGACGAGCAGTACTTC. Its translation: CASSFGSIDEQYF.

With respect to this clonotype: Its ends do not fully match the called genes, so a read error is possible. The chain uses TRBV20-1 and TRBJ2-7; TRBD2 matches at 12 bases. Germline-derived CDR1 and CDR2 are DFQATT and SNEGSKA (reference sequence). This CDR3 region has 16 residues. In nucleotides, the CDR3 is TGCTGTGCTAGGCCTAGCGGGAGGGATAGGACCTACGAGCAGTACTTC. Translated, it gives CCARPSGRDRTYEQYF.

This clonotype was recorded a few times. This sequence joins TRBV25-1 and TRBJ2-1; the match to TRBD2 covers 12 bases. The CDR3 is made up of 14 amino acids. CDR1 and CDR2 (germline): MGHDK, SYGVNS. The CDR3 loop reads CAASLLAGGHEQFF. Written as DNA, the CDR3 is TGTGCAGCAAGTCTACTAGCGGGAGGTCATGAGCAGTTCTTC.

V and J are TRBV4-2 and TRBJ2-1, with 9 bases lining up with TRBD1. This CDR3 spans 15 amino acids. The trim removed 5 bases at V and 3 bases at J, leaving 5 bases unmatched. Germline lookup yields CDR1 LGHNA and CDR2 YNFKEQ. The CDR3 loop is CASSSRQGVYNEQFF. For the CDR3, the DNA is TGTGCCAGCAGCTCCCGACAGGGGGTCTACAATGAGCAGTTCTTC.

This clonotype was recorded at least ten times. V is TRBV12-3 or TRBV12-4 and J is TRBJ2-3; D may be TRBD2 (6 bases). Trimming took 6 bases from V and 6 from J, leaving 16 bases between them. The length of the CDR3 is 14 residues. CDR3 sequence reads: CASSPFLGRDTQYF. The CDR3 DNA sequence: TGTGCCAGCAGCCCATTCTTAGGGAGGGATACGCAGTATTTT.

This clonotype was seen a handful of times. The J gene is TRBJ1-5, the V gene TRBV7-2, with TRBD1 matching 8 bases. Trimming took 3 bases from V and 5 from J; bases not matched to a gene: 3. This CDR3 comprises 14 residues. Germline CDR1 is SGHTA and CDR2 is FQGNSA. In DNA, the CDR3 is TGTGCCAGCAGCTTGGACAGGGTGCATCAGCCCCAGCATTTT. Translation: CASSLDRVHQPQHF.

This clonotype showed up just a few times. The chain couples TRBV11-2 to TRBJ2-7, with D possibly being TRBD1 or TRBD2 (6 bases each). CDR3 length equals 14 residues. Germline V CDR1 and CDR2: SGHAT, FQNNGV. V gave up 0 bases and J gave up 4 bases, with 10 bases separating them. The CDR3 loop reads CASSLEGGLYEQYF. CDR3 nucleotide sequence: TGTGCCAGCAGCTTAGAGGGGGGCTTGTACGAGCAGTACTTC. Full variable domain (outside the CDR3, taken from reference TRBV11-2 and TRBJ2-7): EAGVAQSPRYKIIEKRQSVAFWCNPISGHATLYWYQQILGQGPKLLIQFQNNGVVDDSQLPKDRFSAERLKGVDSTLKIQPAKLEDSAVYLCASSLEGGLYEQYFGPGTRLTVT.

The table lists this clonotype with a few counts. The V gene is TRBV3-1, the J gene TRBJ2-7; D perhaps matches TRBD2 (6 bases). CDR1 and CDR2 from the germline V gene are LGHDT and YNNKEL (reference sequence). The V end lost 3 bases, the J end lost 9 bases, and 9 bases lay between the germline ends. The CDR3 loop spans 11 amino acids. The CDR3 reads CASSQAGSQYF. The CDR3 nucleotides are TGTGCCAGCAGCCAGGCGGGATCGCAGTACTTC.

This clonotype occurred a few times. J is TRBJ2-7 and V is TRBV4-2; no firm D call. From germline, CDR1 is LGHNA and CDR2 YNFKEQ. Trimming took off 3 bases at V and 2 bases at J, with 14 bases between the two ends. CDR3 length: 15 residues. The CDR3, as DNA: TGTGCCAGCAGCCAGGCCCCGGCCACCACCTACGAGCAGTACTTC. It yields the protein CASSQAPATTYEQYF.

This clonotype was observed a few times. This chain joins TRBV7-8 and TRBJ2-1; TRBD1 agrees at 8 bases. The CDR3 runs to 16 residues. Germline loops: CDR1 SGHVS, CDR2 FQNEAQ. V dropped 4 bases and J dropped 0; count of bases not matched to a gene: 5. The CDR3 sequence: CASSSQGATSYNEQFF. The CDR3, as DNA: TGTGCCAGCAGCTCCCAGGGGGCGACCTCCTACAATGAGCAGTTCTTC.

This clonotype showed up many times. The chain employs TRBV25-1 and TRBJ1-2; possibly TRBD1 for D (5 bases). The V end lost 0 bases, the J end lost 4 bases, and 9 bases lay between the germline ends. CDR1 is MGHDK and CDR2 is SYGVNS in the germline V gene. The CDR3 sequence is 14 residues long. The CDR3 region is CASSEYDRPYGYTF. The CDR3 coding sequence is TGTGCCAGCAGTGAATACGACAGACCCTATGGCTACACCTTC.

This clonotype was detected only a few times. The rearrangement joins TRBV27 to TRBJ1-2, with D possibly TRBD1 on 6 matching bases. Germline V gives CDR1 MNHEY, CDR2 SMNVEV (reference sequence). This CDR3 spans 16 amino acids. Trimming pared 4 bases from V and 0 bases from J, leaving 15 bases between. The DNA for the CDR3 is TGTGCCAGCAGTTCTCTCCAGGGGAAGACTAACTATGGCTACACCTTC. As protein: CASSSLQGKTNYGYTF.

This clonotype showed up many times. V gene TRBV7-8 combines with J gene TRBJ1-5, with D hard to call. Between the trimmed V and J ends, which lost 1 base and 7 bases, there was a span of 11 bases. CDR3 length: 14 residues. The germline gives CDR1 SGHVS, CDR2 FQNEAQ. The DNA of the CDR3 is TGTGCCAGCAGCTTAGGAGTCAGTGGGCAGCCCCAGCATTTT. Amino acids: CASSLGVSGQPQHF.

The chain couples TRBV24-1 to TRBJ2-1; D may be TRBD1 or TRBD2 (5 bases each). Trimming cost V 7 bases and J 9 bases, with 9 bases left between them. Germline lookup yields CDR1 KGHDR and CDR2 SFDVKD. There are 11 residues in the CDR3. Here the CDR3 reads CATRRGTEQFF. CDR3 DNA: TGTGCCACCAGGCGAGGGACTGAGCAGTTCTTC.

The chain's CDR3 is CSASQGYEQYF. CDR3 in DNA: TGCAGTGCTAGCCAGGGCTACGAGCAGTACTTC. The V gene is TRBV20-1, the J gene TRBJ2-7; weak D call: TRBD1 (5 bases). V lost 3 bases to trimming and J lost 3 bases, with 6 bases between them. Germline CDR1 is DFQATT and CDR2 is SNEGSKA (reference sequence). CDR3 length: 11 amino acids.

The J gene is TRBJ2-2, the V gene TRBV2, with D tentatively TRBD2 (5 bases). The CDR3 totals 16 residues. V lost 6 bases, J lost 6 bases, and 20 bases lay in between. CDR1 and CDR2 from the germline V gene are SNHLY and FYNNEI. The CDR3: CASRIGGIWDPGELFF. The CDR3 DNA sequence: TGTGCCAGCAGGATAGGAGGAATTTGGGATCCCGGGGAGCTGTTTTTT.

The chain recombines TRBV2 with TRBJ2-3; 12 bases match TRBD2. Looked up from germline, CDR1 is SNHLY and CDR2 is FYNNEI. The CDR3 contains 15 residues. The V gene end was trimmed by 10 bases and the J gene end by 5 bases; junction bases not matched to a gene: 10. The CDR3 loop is CATEGTSGFGDTQYF. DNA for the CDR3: TGTGCCACCGAGGGGACTAGCGGGTTTGGAGATACGCAGTATTTT.

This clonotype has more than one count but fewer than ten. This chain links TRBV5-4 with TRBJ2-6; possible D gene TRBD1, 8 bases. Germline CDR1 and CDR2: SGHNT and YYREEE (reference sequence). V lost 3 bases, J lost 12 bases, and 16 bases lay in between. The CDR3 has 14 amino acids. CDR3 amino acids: CASSSLDREGVLTF. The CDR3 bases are TGTGCCAGCAGCTCCCTGGACAGGGAGGGCGTCCTGACTTTC.

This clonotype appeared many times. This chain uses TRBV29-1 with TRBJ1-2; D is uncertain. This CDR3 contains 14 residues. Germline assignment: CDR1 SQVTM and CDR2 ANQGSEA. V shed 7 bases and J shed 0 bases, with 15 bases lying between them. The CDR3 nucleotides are TGCAGCGCCTATCAAAGTGTTGCTAACTATGGCTACACCTTC. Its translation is CSAYQSVANYGYTF.

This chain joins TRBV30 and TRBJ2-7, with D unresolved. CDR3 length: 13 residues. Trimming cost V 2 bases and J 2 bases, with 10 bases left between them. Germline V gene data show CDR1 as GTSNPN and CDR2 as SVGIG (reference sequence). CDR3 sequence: CAWSPEPTYEQYF. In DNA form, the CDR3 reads TGTGCCTGGAGTCCTGAACCCACCTACGAGCAGTACTTC.

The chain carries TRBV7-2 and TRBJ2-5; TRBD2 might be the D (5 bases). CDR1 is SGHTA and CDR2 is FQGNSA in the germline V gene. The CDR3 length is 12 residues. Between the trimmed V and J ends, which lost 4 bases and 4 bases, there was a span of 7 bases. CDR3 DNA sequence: TGTGCCAGCAGCTGGGAGCGAGAGACCCAGTACTTC. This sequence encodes CASSWERETQYF.

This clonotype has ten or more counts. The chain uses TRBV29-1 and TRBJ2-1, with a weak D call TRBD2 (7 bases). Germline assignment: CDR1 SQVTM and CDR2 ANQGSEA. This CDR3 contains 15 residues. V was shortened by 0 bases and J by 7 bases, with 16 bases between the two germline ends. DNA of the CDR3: TGCAGCGTTGAAGATAGGGTGGCGGGGGCTAATGAGCAGTTCTTC. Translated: CSVEDRVAGANEQFF.

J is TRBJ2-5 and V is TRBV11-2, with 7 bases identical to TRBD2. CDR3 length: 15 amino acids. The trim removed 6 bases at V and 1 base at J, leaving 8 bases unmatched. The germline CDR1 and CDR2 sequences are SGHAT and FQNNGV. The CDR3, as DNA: TGTGCCAGCAGATCTAGTACTAGCGTCCAAGAGACCCAGTACTTC. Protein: CASRSSTSVQETQYF.

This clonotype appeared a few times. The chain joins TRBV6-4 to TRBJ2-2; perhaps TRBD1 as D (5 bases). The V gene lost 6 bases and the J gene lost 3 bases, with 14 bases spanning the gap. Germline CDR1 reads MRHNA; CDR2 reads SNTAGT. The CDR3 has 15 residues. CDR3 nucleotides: TGTGCCAGCAGCCCAGGGTTTCAGGACACCGGGGAGCTGTTTTTT. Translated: CASSPGFQDTGELFF.

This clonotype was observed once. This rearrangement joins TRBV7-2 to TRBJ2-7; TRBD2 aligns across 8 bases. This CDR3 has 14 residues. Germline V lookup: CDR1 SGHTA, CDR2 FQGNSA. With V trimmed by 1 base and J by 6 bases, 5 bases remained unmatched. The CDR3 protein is CASSLDGRGGEQYF. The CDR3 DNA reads TGTGCCAGCAGCTTAGACGGGAGGGGGGGCGAGCAGTACTTC.